This T cell receptor beta chain was documented in a study of OX40 agonist ivuxolimab in advanced cancers. Sequencing used immunoSEQ multiplex PCR; TCRdb keeps in-frame clones, though not all of them. Of 60,000 to 80,000 clones in the sample, 75% to 85% are singletons; the top ten hold approximately 1.5%. The J segment lost 8 bases and the V segment lost 0 bases, leaving 11 bases of the junction unmatched. Germline V CDR1 and CDR2: SGDLS, YYNGEE. The CDR3 extends over 16 amino acids. V gene TRBV9 combines with J gene TRBJ2-1; 7 bases map to TRBD2. The specimen comprised CD4+ or CD8+ T cells sorted from blood, sampled in a trial of the OX40 agonist ivuxolimab. This TCR was sampled from an adult with an advanced solid tumor such as melanoma, head and neck, liver or kidney cancer. The CDR3 DNA is TGTGCCAGCAGCGTAGGAAGCGGGGCGGGAGCCTATGAGCAGTTCTTC. It translates to CASSVGSGAGAYEQFF.